This entry lists 32 T cell receptor beta chains sequenced from one sample in a study of blood T cells in healthy people across ages. Through a sample-barcoded 5' primer and a J-beta primer mix, a second PCR was run for 7 to 11 cycles. One entry per CDR3 protein, called by TCRdb with MiXCR from the 5' RACE reads. The sample contains about 1.4 million distinct CDR3 sequences, 59% of which appear only once. The sequenced material came from blood. The receptors here all came from a man aged 18-30 years in good health.

V gene TRBV6-1 combines with J gene TRBJ2-7; TRBD1 aligns across 9 bases. J lost 1 base, V lost 2 bases, and 6 bases had no gene match. The CDR3 loop spans 16 amino acids. CDR1 MNHNS and CDR2 SASEGT come from the germline V gene. CDR3 residues: CASSERGQGGSYEQYF. CDR3 nucleotide sequence: TGTGCCAGCAGTGAACGGGGACAGGGCGGATCCTACGAGCAGTACTTC.

J is TRBJ2-7 and V is TRBV27; the D gene is possibly TRBD2 (5 bases). The end of the DNA aligns better with TRBJ2-5, so the J call may be wrong. CDR1 is MNHEY, CDR2 SMNVEV, per germline (reference sequence). The CDR3 spans 14 residues. The CDR3 bases are TGTGCCAGCAGTCCTCGGGGTAGCATGGAGACCCAGTACTTC. Its translation: CASSPRGSMETQYF.

This chain uses TRBV12-3 or TRBV12-4 with TRBJ2-2; 7 nucleotides agree with TRBD2. Germline trimming cut 5 bases from V and 1 base from J; bases unmatched to any gene: 4. The CDR3 is 15 amino acids. The DNA for the CDR3 is TGTGCCAGCAGTCCCTGGGGGGGGAACACCGGGGAGCTGTTTTTT. This sequence encodes CASSPWGGNTGELFF.

This clonotype was seen more than once but under ten times. The rearrangement joins TRBV10-3 to TRBJ2-7; possible D gene TRBD2, 6 bases. This CDR3 has 15 amino acids. CDR1 and CDR2 from the germline V gene are ENHRY and SYGVKD. The V end was cut by 8 bases, the J end by 2 bases, with 19 bases between. The CDR3 sequence is CAIQGGGDGAYEQYF. In DNA form, the CDR3 reads TGTGCCATCCAGGGTGGAGGGGACGGAGCCTACGAGCAGTACTTC.

This clonotype was picked up a small number of times. The CDR3 DNA follows: TGTGCCAGCAGCCAAGGGAACAGGGTGAACTATGGCTACACCTTC. Encoded protein: CASSQGNRVNYGYTF. This rearrangement joins TRBV4-2 to TRBJ1-2, with D possibly matching TRBD1 (6 bases). Germline V lookup: CDR1 LGHNA, CDR2 YNFKEQ. Trimming removed 1 base from V and 2 bases from J, with 11 bases in between. The CDR3 extends over 15 amino acids.

The chain is built from TRBV4-1 and TRBJ2-7; tentatively, D is TRBD2 (6 bases). The germline V gene encodes CDR1 MGHRA and CDR2 YSYEKL. This CDR3 contains 14 residues. Trimming took off 3 bases at V and 2 bases at J, with 11 bases between the two ends. The chain's CDR3 is CASSHVGLTYEQYF. The CDR3 DNA reads as TGCGCCAGCAGCCACGTGGGACTTACCTACGAGCAGTACTTC.

This clonotype was seen once. The V and J genes are TRBV3-1 and TRBJ1-2; unclear D gene. CDR1 and CDR2 from the germline V gene are LGHDT and YNNKEL (reference sequence). The V end was cut by 2 bases, the J end by 6 bases, with 19 bases between. This CDR3 region has 16 residues. CDR3 residues: CASSQMEPDAVDGYTF. In nucleotides, the CDR3 is TGTGCCAGCAGCCAAATGGAGCCAGACGCCGTTGATGGCTACACCTTC.

This clonotype was detected only a few times. V gene TRBV12-3 or TRBV12-4 combines with J gene TRBJ2-7; 12 bases agree with TRBD2. J was trimmed by 3 bases and V by 0 bases; bases with no gene match: 12. The length of the CDR3 is 19 residues. CDR3 nucleotide sequence: TGTGCCAGCAGTTTAGCGAGATGGCTAGCGGGAGGGCCCTACTACGAGCAGTACTTC. Protein sequence: CASSLARWLAGGPYYEQYF.

This chain links TRBV27 with TRBJ2-3; 7 bases line up with TRBD2. The length of the CDR3 is 16 residues. The V gene end was trimmed by 5 bases and the J gene end by 2 bases; junction bases not matched to a gene: 10. CDR1 is MNHEY and CDR2 is SMNVEV in the germline V gene (reference sequence). CDR3 protein: CASSPSTSVLTDTQYF. The CDR3, as DNA: TGTGCCAGCAGTCCCTCAACTAGCGTCCTCACAGATACGCAGTATTTT.

This chain links TRBV27 with TRBJ2-7; no firm D call. This CDR3 is 14 amino acids long. Trimming removed 1 base from V and 3 bases from J, with 10 bases in between. Germline V gene data show CDR1 as MNHEY and CDR2 as SMNVEV (reference sequence). The CDR3 region is CASSLWSESYEQYF. The CDR3 coding sequence is TGTGCCAGCAGTTTATGGAGTGAAAGCTACGAGCAGTACTTC.

This clonotype was found a few times. The chain is built from TRBV4-1 and TRBJ2-1, with a tentative D call TRBD1 (6 bases). The CDR3 has 17 residues. Germline-derived CDR1 and CDR2 are MGHRA and YSYEKL. Trimming shortened V by 4 bases and J by 0 bases, and 16 bases separated the two germline ends. The CDR3 loop is CASSLSQGRSSYNEQFF. The CDR3 coding sequence is TGCGCCAGCAGCCTTTCACAGGGCCGTAGCTCCTACAATGAGCAGTTCTTC.

V usage is TRBV10-3 and J usage is TRBJ1-1; D gene unclear. Looked up from germline, CDR1 is ENHRY and CDR2 is SYGVKD. The CDR3 consists of 18 residues. V lost 6 bases, J lost 4 bases, and 27 bases lay in between. CDR3 DNA: TGTGCCATCAGACCCCAACCGGGATTGACAAGAGGTTTCACTGAAGCTTTCTTT. Protein: CAIRPQPGLTRGFTEAFF.

The chain recombines TRBV5-1 with TRBJ2-1; 7 bases map to TRBD2. Trimming removed 8 bases from V and 0 bases from J; junction bases left unmatched: 11. The germline CDR1 and CDR2 sequences are SGHRS and YFSETQ. The CDR3 runs to 16 residues. The CDR3 loop is CASITGGASSYNEQFF. The CDR3 DNA is TGCGCCAGTATAACGGGAGGAGCCAGCTCCTACAATGAGCAGTTCTTC.

The V gene is TRBV27, the J gene TRBJ2-3; possibly TRBD2 for D (7 bases). Germline V CDR1 and CDR2: MNHEY, SMNVEV (reference sequence). Trimming left V 1 base short and J 0 bases short, with 14 bases between. CDR3 length equals 17 residues. This CDR3 is CASSLWGGPLSTDTQYF. In DNA, the CDR3 is TGTGCCAGCAGTTTATGGGGGGGGCCGCTTAGCACAGATACGCAGTATTTT.

V and J are TRBV5-1 and TRBJ1-5; 8 bases are shared with TRBD1. Germline V gene lookup returns CDR1 SGHRS and CDR2 YFSETQ. After removal of 3 bases from V and 7 bases from J, the junction contained 9 bases not matched to a gene. There are 15 residues in the CDR3. Here the CDR3 reads CASSSDTGGNQPQHF. The CDR3 DNA sequence: TGCGCCAGCAGCTCTGACACAGGGGGGAACCAGCCCCAGCATTTT.

This chain joins TRBV5-6 and TRBJ1-2; the D gene is possibly TRBD1 (5 bases). Trimming cost V 4 bases and J 4 bases, with 11 bases left between them. Germline V CDR1 and CDR2: SGHDT, YYEEEE. The CDR3 extends over 13 amino acids. CDR3 DNA: TGTGCCAGCAGCCGGACACTCTCCTATGGCTACACCTTC. It translates to CASSRTLSYGYTF.

This chain links TRBV21-1 with TRBJ2-1. TRBV21-1 is an annotated pseudogene. The CDR3 totals 13 residues. CDR3 coding DNA: TGTGCCAGCAGCAACGGACGGAACAATGAGCAGTTCTTC. Its translation is CASSNGRNNEQFF.

The V and J genes are TRBV6-6 and TRBJ1-2; no firm D call. Looked up from germline, CDR1 is MNHNY and CDR2 is SVGAGI (reference sequence). V shed 9 bases and J shed 4 bases, with 9 bases lying between them. The CDR3 spans 11 residues. The DNA for the CDR3 is TGTGCCAGTTGGAGGATCTATGGCTACACCTTC. Translated, it gives CASWRIYGYTF.

V and J are TRBV3-1 and TRBJ2-5; 7 bases match TRBD1. This CDR3 is built from 15 residues. J lost 1 base, V lost 5 bases, and 7 bases had no gene match. Germline V gives CDR1 LGHDT, CDR2 YNNKEL (reference sequence). In nucleotides, the CDR3 is TGTGCCAGCAGCGGACGGGGACAGTTCCAAGAGACCCAGTACTTC. Translated, it gives CASSGRGQFQETQYF.

The CDR3 protein is CASSPLPDGQETQYF. Written as DNA, the CDR3 is TGTGCCAGCTCACCATTGCCGGACGGGCAAGAGACCCAGTACTTC. The chain uses TRBV18 and TRBJ2-5, with D unresolved. Trimming left V 2 bases short and J 2 bases short, with 12 bases between. Germline V lookup: CDR1 KGHSH, CDR2 LQKENI. This CDR3 region has 15 residues.

The rearrangement uses TRBV5-1 and TRBJ2-1; D is ambiguous. V was shortened by 3 bases and J by 5 bases, with 6 bases between the two germline ends. CDR1 is SGHRS, CDR2 YFSETQ, per germline. The CDR3 is made up of 12 amino acids. CDR3 bases: TGCGCCAGCAGCTCTGAAAACAATGAGCAGTTCTTC. Its translation: CASSSENNEQFF.

The CDR3 bases are TGTGCCAGCACCCAACCAGCTAGCGGAAACATTCAGTACTTC. It specifies CASTQPASGNIQYF. This chain links TRBV7-9 with TRBJ2-4; TRBD2 agrees at 7 bases. J lost 6 bases, V lost 7 bases, and 9 bases had no gene match. CDR1 is SEHNR and CDR2 is FQNEAQ in the germline V gene (reference sequence). The CDR3 loop spans 14 amino acids.

The rearrangement uses TRBV25-1 and TRBJ1-1; no clear D gene. This CDR3 has 12 residues. V dropped 1 base and J dropped 13 bases, with 13 bases sitting between them. The germline V gene encodes CDR1 MGHDK and CDR2 SYGVNS. The CDR3 loop reads CASSESEGKGFF. The CDR3 DNA follows: TGTGCCAGCAGTGAATCGGAGGGAAAAGGTTTCTTT.

This clonotype was picked up one time. V and J are TRBV20-1 and TRBJ1-2; D not resolved. The CDR3 totals 13 residues. Germline loops: CDR1 DFQATT, CDR2 SNEGSKA (reference sequence). The V end lost 4 bases, the J end lost 5 bases, and 14 bases lay between the germline ends. CDR3 nucleotide sequence: TGCAGTGCTAATGCCGGGCAGCAGTATGGCTACACCTTC. Its protein product is CSANAGQQYGYTF.

The chain links TRBV29-1 to TRBJ1-5; TRBD1 might be the D (5 bases). V gave up 0 bases and J gave up 7 bases, with 7 bases separating them. The length of the CDR3 is 12 residues. Germline CDR1 SQVTM, CDR2 ANQGSEA. The chain's CDR3 is CSVEEGGQPQHF. As DNA, the CDR3 is TGCAGCGTTGAAGAGGGGGGACAGCCCCAGCATTTT.

This chain joins TRBV7-2 and TRBJ2-1; 8 positions match TRBD2. In germline, CDR1 is SGHTA, CDR2 FQGNSA. The length of the CDR3 is 17 residues. Losses at the gene ends were 1 base for V and 9 bases for J; bases not matched to a gene: 14. As DNA, the CDR3 is TGTGCCAGCAGCTTAGTACTAGCGGAGTCCCCAGATGGTGAGCAGTTCTTC. Its translation is CASSLVLAESPDGEQFF.

CDR3: CSARVRDFPYEQYF. For the CDR3, the DNA is TGCAGTGCTAGGGTCCGGGACTTTCCCTACGAGCAGTACTTC. V and J are TRBV20-1 and TRBJ2-7; D possibly corresponds to TRBD2 (6 bases). The CDR3 spans 14 residues. V lost 3 bases to trimming and J lost 2 bases, with 14 bases between them. The germline V gene has CDR1 DFQATT and CDR2 SNEGSKA (reference sequence).

This sequence joins TRBV5-1 and TRBJ2-5; D is ambiguous. The CDR3 length is 15 residues. Germline V gene data show CDR1 as SGHRS and CDR2 as YFSETQ. V lost 0 bases, J lost 5 bases, and 14 bases lay in between. The CDR3 coding sequence is TGCGCCAGCAGCTTGGCAATTGTAGCTCTGGAGACCCAGTACTTC. Amino acid sequence: CASSLAIVALETQYF.

This clonotype came up a few times. The chain carries TRBV4-3 and TRBJ2-3, with 12 positions matching TRBD2. Germline CDR1 LGHNA, CDR2 YSLEER. V gave up 5 bases and J gave up 0 bases; unmatched junction bases: 9. This CDR3 contains 18 residues. The CDR3 DNA sequence: TGCGCCAGCAGCATACTAGCGGGGGGACAAACTAGCACAGATACGCAGTATTTT. It is translated as CASSILAGGQTSTDTQYF.

This sequence joins TRBV5-1 and TRBJ2-7; the D gene is possibly TRBD2 (6 bases). Deletions cut 0 bases from V and 3 bases from J, with 19 bases between. Germline V gene sequence: CDR1 SGHRS, CDR2 YFSETQ. CDR3 size: 17 residues. This CDR3 is CASSLGFGTSSGYEQYF. CDR3 nucleotide sequence: TGCGCCAGCAGCTTGGGGTTCGGGACTTCCTCCGGCTACGAGCAGTACTTC.

The chain links TRBV6-1 to TRBJ2-5; 9 bases are a match to TRBD1. The DNA matches TRBJ2-7 better at its end, which makes the J call doubtful. The CDR3 is 14 amino acids. CDR1 MNHNS and CDR2 SASEGT come from the germline V gene. CDR3 in DNA: TGTGCCAGCAGAACCGGGACAGGGAGATACGAGCAGTACTTC. Amino acid sequence: CASRTGTGRYEQYF.

This sequence joins TRBV20-1 and TRBJ2-3; 9 bases are shared with TRBD2. This CDR3 has 16 amino acids. Germline V gives CDR1 DFQATT, CDR2 SNEGSKA (reference sequence). The V segment lost 5 bases and the J segment 3 bases; nucleotides outside the gene matches: 12. CDR3 protein: CSAGSGGSGRTDTQYF. The CDR3 bases are TGCAGTGCTGGATCGGGGGGTAGCGGGAGAACAGATACGCAGTATTTT.